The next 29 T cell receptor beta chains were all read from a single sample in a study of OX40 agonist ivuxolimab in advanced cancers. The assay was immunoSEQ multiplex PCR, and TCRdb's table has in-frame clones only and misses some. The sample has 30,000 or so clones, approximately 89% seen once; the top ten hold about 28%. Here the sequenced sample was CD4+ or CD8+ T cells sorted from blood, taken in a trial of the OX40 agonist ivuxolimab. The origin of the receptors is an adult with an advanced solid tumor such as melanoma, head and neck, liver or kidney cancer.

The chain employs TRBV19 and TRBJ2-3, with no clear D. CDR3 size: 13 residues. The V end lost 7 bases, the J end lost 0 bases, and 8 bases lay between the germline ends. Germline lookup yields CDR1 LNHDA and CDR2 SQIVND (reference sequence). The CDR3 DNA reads TGTGCCAGTAAATCTGCGAGCACAGATACGCAGTATTTT. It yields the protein CASKSASTDTQYF. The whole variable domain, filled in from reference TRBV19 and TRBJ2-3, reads DGGITQSPKYLFRKEGQNVTLSCEQNLNHDAMYWYRQDPGQGLRLIYYSQIVNDFQKGDIAEGYSVSREKKESFPLTVTSAQKNPTAFYLCASKSASTDTQYFGPGTRLTVL.

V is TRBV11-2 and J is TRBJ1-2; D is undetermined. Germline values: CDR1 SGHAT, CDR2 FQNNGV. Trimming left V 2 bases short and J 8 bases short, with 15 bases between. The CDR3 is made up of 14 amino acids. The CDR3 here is CASSLTGSSDGYTF. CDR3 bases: TGTGCCAGCAGCTTAACGGGAAGTAGCGACGGCTACACCTTC.

CDR3 protein: CASSPWRGGSTDTQYF. The CDR3 DNA reads as TGCGCCAGCAGCCCTTGGCGGGGGGGGAGCACAGATACGCAGTATTTT. V and J are TRBV4-1 and TRBJ2-3, with TRBD2 matching over 9 bases. V gave up 4 bases and J gave up 0 bases; unmatched junction bases: 5. The CDR3 totals 16 residues. Germline V gene data show CDR1 as MGHRA and CDR2 as YSYEKL.

The CDR3 nucleotides are TGTGCCTGGAGTTGGGGGGCCTCCTACAATGAGCAGTTCTTC. As protein: CAWSWGASYNEQFF. The chain couples TRBV30 to TRBJ2-1; D tentatively reads TRBD1 or TRBD2 (6 bases each). This CDR3 spans 14 amino acids. Between the trimmed V and J ends, which lost 2 bases and 0 bases, there was a span of 8 bases. Germline loops: CDR1 GTSNPN, CDR2 SVGIG (reference sequence).

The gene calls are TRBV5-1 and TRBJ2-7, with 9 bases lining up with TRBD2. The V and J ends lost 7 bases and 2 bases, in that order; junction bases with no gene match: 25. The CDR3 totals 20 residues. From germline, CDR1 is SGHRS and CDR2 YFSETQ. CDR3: CASETMLRAGGPGNPYEQYF. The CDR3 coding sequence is TGCGCCAGCGAAACCATGCTCCGGGCGGGAGGGCCTGGGAATCCCTACGAGCAGTACTTC.

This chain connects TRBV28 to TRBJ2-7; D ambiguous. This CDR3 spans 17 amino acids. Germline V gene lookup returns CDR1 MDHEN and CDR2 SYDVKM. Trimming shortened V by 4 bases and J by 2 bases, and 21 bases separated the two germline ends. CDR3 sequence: CASSSLPGLNPPYEQYF. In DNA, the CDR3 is TGTGCCAGCAGTTCCCTCCCGGGCCTAAATCCCCCCTACGAGCAGTACTTC. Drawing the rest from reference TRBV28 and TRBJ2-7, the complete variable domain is DVKVTQSSRYLVKRTGEKVFLECVQDMDHENMFWYRQDPGLGLRLIYFSYDVKMKEKGDIPEGYSVSREKKERFSLILESASTNQTSMYLCASSSLPGLNPPYEQYFGPGTRLTVT.

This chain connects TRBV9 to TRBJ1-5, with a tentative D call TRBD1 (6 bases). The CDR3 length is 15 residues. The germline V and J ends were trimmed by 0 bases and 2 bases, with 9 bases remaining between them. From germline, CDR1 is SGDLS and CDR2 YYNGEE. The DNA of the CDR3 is TGTGCCAGCAGCGTAGGGGGGGCTGGCAATCAGCCCCAGCATTTT. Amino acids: CASSVGGAGNQPQHF.

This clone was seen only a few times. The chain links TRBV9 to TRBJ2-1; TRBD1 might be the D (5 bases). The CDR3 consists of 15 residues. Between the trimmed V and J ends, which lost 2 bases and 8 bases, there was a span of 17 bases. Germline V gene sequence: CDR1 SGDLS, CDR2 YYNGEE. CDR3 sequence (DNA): TGTGCCAGCAGCGTTACACAGGCCCCAAGAGATGAGCAGTTCTTC. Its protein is CASSVTQAPRDEQFF.

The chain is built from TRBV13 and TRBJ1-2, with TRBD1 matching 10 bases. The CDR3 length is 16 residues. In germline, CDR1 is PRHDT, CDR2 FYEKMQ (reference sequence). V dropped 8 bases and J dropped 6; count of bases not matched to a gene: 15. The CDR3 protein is CASQPRTGTGDDGYTF. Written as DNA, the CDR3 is TGTGCCAGCCAACCCCGGACCGGGACAGGGGATGATGGCTACACCTTC.

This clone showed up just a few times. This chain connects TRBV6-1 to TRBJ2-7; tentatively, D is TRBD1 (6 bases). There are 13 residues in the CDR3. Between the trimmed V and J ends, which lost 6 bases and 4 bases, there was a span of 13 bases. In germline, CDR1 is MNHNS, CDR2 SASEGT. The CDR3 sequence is CASSYGDKYEQYF. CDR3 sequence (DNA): TGTGCCAGCAGCTACGGGGACAAGTACGAGCAGTACTTC.

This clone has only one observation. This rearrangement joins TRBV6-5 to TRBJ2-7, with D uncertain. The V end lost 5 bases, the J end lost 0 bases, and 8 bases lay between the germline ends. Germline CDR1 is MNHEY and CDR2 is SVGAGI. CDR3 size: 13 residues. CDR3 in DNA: TGTGCCAGCAGTCCATCCGGCTCCTACGAGCAGTACTTC. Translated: CASSPSGSYEQYF.

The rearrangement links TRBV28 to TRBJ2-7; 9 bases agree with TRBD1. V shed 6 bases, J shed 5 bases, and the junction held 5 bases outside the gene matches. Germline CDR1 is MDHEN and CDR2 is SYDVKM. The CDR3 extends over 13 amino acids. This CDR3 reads CASSPRTGDEQYF. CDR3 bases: TGTGCCAGCAGCCCCCGGACAGGGGACGAGCAGTACTTC.

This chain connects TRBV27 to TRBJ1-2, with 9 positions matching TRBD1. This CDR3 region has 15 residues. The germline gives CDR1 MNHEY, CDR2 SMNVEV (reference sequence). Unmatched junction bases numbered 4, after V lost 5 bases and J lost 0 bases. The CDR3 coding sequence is TGTGCCAGCAGTCGACAGGGGGGTACTAACTATGGCTACACCTTC. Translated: CASSRQGGTNYGYTF.

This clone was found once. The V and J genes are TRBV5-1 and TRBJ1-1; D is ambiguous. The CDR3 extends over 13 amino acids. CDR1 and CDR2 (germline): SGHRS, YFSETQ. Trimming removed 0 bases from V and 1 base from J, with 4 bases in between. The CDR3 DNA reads TGCGCCAGCAGCTTGGGCCCGAACACTGAAGCTTTCTTT. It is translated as CASSLGPNTEAFF.

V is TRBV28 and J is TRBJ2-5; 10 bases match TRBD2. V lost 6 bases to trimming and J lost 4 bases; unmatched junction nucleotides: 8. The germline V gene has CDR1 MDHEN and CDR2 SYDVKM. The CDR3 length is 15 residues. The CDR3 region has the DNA TGTGCCAGCAGCCGCGGACTAGCGGTGGGAGAGACCCAGTACTTC. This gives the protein CASSRGLAVGETQYF.

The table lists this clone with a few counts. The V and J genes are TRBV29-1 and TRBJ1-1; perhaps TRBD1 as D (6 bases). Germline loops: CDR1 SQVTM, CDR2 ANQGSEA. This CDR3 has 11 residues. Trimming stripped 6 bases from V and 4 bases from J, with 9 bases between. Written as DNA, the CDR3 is TGCAGCGTAGGGGGGAGCACTGAAGCTTTCTTT. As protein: CSVGGSTEAFF.

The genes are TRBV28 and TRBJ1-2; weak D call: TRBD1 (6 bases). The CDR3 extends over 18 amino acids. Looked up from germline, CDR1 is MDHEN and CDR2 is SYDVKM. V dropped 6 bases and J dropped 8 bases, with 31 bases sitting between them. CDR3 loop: CASRGTGTTESLPRGYTF. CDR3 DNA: TGTGCCAGCAGGGGAACAGGGACAACGGAATCCCTACCGAGGGGCTACACCTTC.

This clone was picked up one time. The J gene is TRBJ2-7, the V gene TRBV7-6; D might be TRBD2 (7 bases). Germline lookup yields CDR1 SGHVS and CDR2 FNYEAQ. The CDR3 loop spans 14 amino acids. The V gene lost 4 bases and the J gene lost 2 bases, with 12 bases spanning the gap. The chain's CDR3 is CASSWGGSTYEQYF. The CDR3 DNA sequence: TGTGCCAGCAGCTGGGGGGGCAGTACCTACGAGCAGTACTTC.

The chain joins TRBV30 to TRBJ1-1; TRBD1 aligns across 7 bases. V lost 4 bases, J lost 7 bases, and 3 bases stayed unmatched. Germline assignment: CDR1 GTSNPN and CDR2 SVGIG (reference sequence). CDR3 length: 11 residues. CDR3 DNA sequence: TGTGCCTGGAAGGGACAGATTGAAGCTTTCTTT. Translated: CAWKGQIEAFF.

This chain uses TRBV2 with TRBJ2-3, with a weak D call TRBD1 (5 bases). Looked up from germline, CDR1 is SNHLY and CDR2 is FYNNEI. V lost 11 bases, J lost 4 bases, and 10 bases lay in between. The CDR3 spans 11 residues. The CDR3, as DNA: TGTGCCGACCAGGGTTCAGATACGCAGTATTTT. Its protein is CADQGSDTQYF.

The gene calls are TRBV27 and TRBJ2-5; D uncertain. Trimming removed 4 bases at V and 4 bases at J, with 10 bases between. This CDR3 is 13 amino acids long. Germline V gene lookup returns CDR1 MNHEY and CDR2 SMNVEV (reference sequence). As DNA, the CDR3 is TGTGCCAGCAGTTATGGATACGGAGAGACCCAGTACTTC. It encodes CASSYGYGETQYF.

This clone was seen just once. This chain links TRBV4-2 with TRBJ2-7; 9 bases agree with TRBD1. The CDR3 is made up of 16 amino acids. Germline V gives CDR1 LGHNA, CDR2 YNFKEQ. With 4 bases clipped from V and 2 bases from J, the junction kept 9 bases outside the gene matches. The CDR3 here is CASSPEGQGAPYEQYF. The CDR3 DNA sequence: TGTGCCAGCAGCCCTGAGGGACAGGGAGCCCCCTACGAGCAGTACTTC.

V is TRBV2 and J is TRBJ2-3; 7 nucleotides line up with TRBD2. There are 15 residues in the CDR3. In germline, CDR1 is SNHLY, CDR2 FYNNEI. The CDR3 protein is CAPGVGAGSTDTQYF. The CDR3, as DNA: TGTGCTCCCGGGGTGGGAGCGGGAAGCACAGATACGCAGTATTTT.

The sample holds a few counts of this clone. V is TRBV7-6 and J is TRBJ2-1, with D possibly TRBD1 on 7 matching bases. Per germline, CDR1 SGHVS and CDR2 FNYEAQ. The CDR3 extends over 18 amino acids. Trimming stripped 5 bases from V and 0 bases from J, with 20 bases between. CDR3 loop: CASSAFIAGGSSYNEQFF. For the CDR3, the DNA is TGTGCCAGCAGCGCTTTTATTGCAGGGGGGAGCTCCTACAATGAGCAGTTCTTC.

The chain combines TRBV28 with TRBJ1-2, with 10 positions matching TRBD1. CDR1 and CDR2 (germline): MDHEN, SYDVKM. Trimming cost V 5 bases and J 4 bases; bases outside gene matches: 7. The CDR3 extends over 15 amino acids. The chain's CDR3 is CASSNRDRGPYGYTF. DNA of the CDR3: TGTGCCAGCAGTAACCGGGACAGGGGCCCCTATGGCTACACCTTC.

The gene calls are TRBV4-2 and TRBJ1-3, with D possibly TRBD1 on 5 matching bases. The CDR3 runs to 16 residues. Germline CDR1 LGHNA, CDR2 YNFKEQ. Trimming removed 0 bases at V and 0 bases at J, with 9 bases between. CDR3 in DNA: TGTGCCAGCAGCCAAGAGGGGCTGTTCTCTGGAAACACCATATATTTT. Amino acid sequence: CASSQEGLFSGNTIYF.

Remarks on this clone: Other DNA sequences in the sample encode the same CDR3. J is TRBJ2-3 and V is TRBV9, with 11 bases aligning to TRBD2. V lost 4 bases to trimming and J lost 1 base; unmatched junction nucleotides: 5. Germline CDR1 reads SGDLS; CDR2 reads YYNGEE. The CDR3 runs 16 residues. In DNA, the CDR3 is TGTGCCAGCAGCCCGCTACTAGCGGGGGGCACAGATACGCAGTATTTT. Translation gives CASSPLLAGGTDTQYF.

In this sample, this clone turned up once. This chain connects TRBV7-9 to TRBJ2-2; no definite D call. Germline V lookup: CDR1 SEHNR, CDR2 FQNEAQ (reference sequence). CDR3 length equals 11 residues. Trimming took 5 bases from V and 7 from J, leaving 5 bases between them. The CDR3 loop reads CASSESGELFF. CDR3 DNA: TGTGCCAGCAGCGAAAGCGGGGAGCTGTTTTTT. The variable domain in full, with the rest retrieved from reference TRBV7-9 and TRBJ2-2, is DTGVSQNPRHKITKRGQNVTFRCDPISEHNRLYWYRQTLGQGPEFLTYFQNEAQLEKSRLLSDRFSAERPKGSFSTLEIQRTEQGDSAMYLCASSESGELFFGEGSRLTVL.

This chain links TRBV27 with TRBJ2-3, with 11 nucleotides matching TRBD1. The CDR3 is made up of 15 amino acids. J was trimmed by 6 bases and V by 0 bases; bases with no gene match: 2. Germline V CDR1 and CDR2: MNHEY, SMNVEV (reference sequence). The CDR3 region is CASSLSGTGGDTQYF. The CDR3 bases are TGTGCCAGCAGTTTATCCGGGACAGGGGGGGATACGCAGTATTTT.